The T cell receptor beta chain under discussion was sequenced for a study of T cells in Graves' hyperthyroidism and ophthalmopathy. The V segment lost 0 bases and the J segment 3 bases; nucleotides outside the gene matches: 3. The germline gives CDR1 SGDLS, CDR2 YYNGEE. This CDR3 region has 17 residues. Using around 10 ml of fresh peripheral blood, PBMCs were prepared. TCR beta CDR3 region amplification was performed from RNA transcripts. In the first-round RT-PCR of the TCR CDR3, the HTBI primer set was used. In TCRdb, the multiplex PCR reads were re-called with MiXCR into one record per CDR3 protein. The data show about 640,000 distinct CDR3 sequences, more than 20% seen once.

The chain recombines TRBV9 with TRBJ2-3; 14 nucleotides align to TRBD2. The source material was blood. This receptor was identified in a man aged 25 to 40 with Graves' ophthalmopathy. The CDR3 DNA reads as TGTGCCAGCAGCGTAGAGGGACTAGCGGGAGAGACAGATACGCAGTATTTT. Protein: CASSVEGLAGETDTQYF.